This T cell receptor (beta chain) was found in a study of blood T cell repertoires in COVID-19. Study at large: Spain, Italy and the United States supplied samples that represented acute and convalescent COVID-19.

Per the original methods: Estimates of nucleated cell counts were drawn from the amplification of reference gene primers. The data were produced by immunoSEQ multiplex PCR, yet TCRdb's version contains in-frame clones alone and is incomplete. V, J and clone size were drawn from that table, and D and trimming were deduced from the DNA. The table lists 80,000 to 90,000 clones, over 75% of them singletons, with around 2.1% in the top ten. The TCR comes from a woman in her 70s with acute or convalescent COVID-19. Input material: peripheral blood.

The CDR3 is CASGYYGTVRSRDTIYF. The CDR3 DNA sequence: TGTGCCAGCGGGTACTACGGGACAGTTCGTAGTAGGGACACCATATATTTT. This chain joins TRBV4-2 and TRBJ1-3; 7 bases agree with TRBD1. V shed 8 bases and J 8 bases; nucleotides not matched to a gene: 21. This CDR3 has 17 amino acids. CDR1 LGHNA and CDR2 YNFKEQ come from the germline V gene.